One and the same sample provided the 17 T cell receptor beta chains below, sequenced in a study of shared clonotypes between healthy human individuals. Measured with immunoSEQ multiplex PCR; TCRdb has only the in-frame clones, and not every one. The table has over a million clones, 75% to 80% seen once. Sequencing was done on a sample of memory CD4+ T cells from PBMCs. This sample's subset: CD45RA-negative fraction. All receptors derive from a man younger than 30 in good health. Some clones in this sample may be carry-over from other donors' samples.

The CDR3 nucleotides read TGTGCCAGCAGCTCCATGGGACGGTACTCTGGAAACACCATATATTTT. It encodes CASSSMGRYSGNTIYF. The rearrangement links TRBV11-2 to TRBJ1-3, with a weak D call TRBD1 (5 bases). Germline V gene data show CDR1 as SGHAT and CDR2 as FQNNGV. This CDR3 has 16 amino acids. Trimming removed 4 bases at V and 0 bases at J, with 13 bases between.

A few counts support this clone. The same CDR3 arises from other DNA sequences in this sample as well. The chain recombines TRBV28 with TRBJ2-5; the D gene is possibly TRBD1 (6 bases). Germline values: CDR1 MDHEN, CDR2 SYDVKM. Between the trimmed V and J ends, which lost 9 bases and 2 bases, there was a span of 13 bases. The length of the CDR3 is 13 residues. The CDR3: CASTLQGQETQYF. The CDR3 DNA sequence: TGTGCCAGTACTCTACAGGGACAAGAGACCCAGTACTTC.

The chain employs TRBV7-9 and TRBJ2-5; TRBD1 might be the D (6 bases). V gave up 5 bases and J gave up 5 bases, with 15 bases separating them. Germline values: CDR1 SEHNR, CDR2 FQNEAQ (reference sequence). The CDR3 covers 14 residues. CDR3 sequence: CASSIGTRGETQYF. The CDR3 DNA reads TGTGCCAGCAGCATCGGGACAAGAGGGGAGACCCAGTACTTC.

CDR3 residues: CASSSLGAHTIYF. CDR3 in DNA: TGTGCCAGCAGCTCCTTGGGGGCGCACACCATATATTTT. The chain uses TRBV7-6 and TRBJ1-3; tentatively, D is TRBD1 (6 bases). CDR3 size: 13 residues. CDR1 is SGHVS and CDR2 is FNYEAQ in the germline V gene. V gave up 4 bases and J gave up 8 bases, with 12 bases separating them.

This sequence joins TRBV19 and TRBJ1-2; D is possibly TRBD1 (6 bases). The CDR3 runs 15 residues. Germline V lookup: CDR1 LNHDA, CDR2 SQIVND (reference sequence). V lost 6 bases and J lost 0, with 14 bases in between. CDR3 sequence reads: CASSLPGQSNYGYTF. CDR3 DNA: TGTGCCAGTAGCCTTCCCGGACAGTCTAACTATGGCTACACCTTC.

In regard to this clone: The same CDR3 is also encoded by other DNA sequences in this sample. The CDR3 DNA reads TGTGCCACCAGCAGAGATTTAGGGACTTCCTACGAGCAGTACTTC. The encoded protein is CATSRDLGTSYEQYF. The rearrangement uses TRBV15 and TRBJ2-7; a weak D match, TRBD2 (6 bases). From germline, CDR1 is LNHNV and CDR2 YYDKDF (reference sequence). The CDR3 is made up of 15 amino acids. V lost 0 bases, J lost 1 base, and 10 bases lay in between.

This chain links TRBV19 with TRBJ2-4; D is perhaps TRBD1 or TRBD2 (5 bases each). CDR1 LNHDA and CDR2 SQIVND come from the germline V gene (reference sequence). V was shortened by 5 bases and J by 3 bases, with 23 bases between the two germline ends. The length of the CDR3 is 18 residues. The CDR3: CASSPGTAEGLGKNIQYF. The CDR3 nucleotides are TGTGCCAGTAGTCCCGGGACGGCCGAGGGCTTAGGCAAAAACATTCAGTACTTC.

The V and J genes are TRBV28 and TRBJ1-5, with D perhaps matching TRBD1 (5 bases). Germline-derived CDR1 and CDR2 are MDHEN and SYDVKM. Trimming took off 0 bases at V and 4 bases at J, with 22 bases between the two ends. This CDR3 region has 19 residues. For the CDR3, the DNA is TGTGCCAGCAGTTTATGGGGGTGGGGGACTCTACAGTTAAATCAGCCCCAGCATTTT. Amino acids: CASSLWGWGTLQLNQPQHF.

A note on this clone: A read error likely explains this, since a far larger clone differs by one base. The rearrangement uses TRBV28 and TRBJ1-2; the D is unclear. This CDR3 comprises 13 residues. Per germline, CDR1 MDHEN and CDR2 SYDVKM. CDR3 in DNA: TGTGCCAGCAGTTCCCAGGACCGTTATGGCTACATCTTC. Translated: CASSSQDRYGYIF.

The chain joins TRBV5-1 to TRBJ2-5; 7 bases fit TRBD1. The V gene end was trimmed by 0 bases and the J gene end by 5 bases; junction bases not matched to a gene: 4. The germline CDR1 and CDR2 sequences are SGHRS and YFSETQ. The CDR3 extends over 14 amino acids. Here the CDR3 reads CASSLGSRGETQYF. CDR3 bases: TGCGCCAGCAGCTTGGGGTCCAGGGGGGAGACCCAGTACTTC.

The chain links TRBV29-1 to TRBJ2-3, with D perhaps matching TRBD1 or TRBD2 (5 bases each). CDR1 is SQVTM, CDR2 ANQGSEA, per germline. CDR3 size: 14 residues. The ends were cut back, 4 bases at V and 4 bases at J, with 15 bases in the middle. CDR3 DNA: TGCAGCGTTGTAGGACAAAGGCGGGCAGATACGCAGTATTTT. Protein: CSVVGQRRADTQYF.

The chain uses TRBV9 and TRBJ2-7; 8 positions match TRBD2. The CDR3 spans 15 residues. V shed 0 bases, J shed 3 bases, and the junction held 5 bases outside the gene matches. Germline V gene data show CDR1 as SGDLS and CDR2 as YYNGEE. CDR3 DNA sequence: TGTGCCAGCAGCGTAGGAACGGGGGGGATCTACGAGCAGTACTTC. It codes for CASSVGTGGIYEQYF.

This rearrangement joins TRBV6-1 to TRBJ2-7; D not certain. The CDR3 extends over 14 amino acids. Germline-derived CDR1 and CDR2 are MNHNS and SASEGT. Trimming shortened V by 5 bases and J by 4 bases, and 15 bases separated the two germline ends. The CDR3 bases are TGTGCCAGCAGTCAGTCGGGCATAGGGTACGAGCAGTACTTC. This codes for CASSQSGIGYEQYF.

The chain employs TRBV25-1 and TRBJ2-2; D ambiguous. From germline, CDR1 is MGHDK and CDR2 SYGVNS. There are 13 residues in the CDR3. Trimming left V 3 bases short and J 9 bases short, with 11 bases between. CDR3 residues: CASSDDGVRELFF. CDR3 DNA sequence: TGTGCCAGCAGTGACGATGGGGTCCGGGAGCTGTTTTTT.

This clone was counted a few times. V is TRBV11-3 and J is TRBJ2-1; D uncertain. Germline lookup yields CDR1 SGHNT and CDR2 YENEEA. The CDR3 consists of 13 residues. Trimming left V 5 bases short and J 9 bases short, with 14 bases between. This chain's CDR3 is CASSPPRGGEQFF. The CDR3 DNA reads TGTGCCAGCAGCCCACCAAGAGGCGGTGAGCAGTTCTTC.

This chain connects TRBV5-1 to TRBJ1-2, with TRBD1 identical over 8 bases. This CDR3 contains 14 residues. CDR1 and CDR2 (germline): SGHRS, YFSETQ. J gave up 7 bases and V 4 bases, and 9 bases lay outside the gene matches. In DNA form, the CDR3 reads TGCGCCAGCAGCCCCTCGACAGGGGTTCGTGGCTACACCTTC. This translates into CASSPSTGVRGYTF.

This chain joins TRBV2 and TRBJ2-5, with TRBD2 identical over 12 bases. Germline V gene lookup returns CDR1 SNHLY and CDR2 FYNNEI. This CDR3 region has 14 residues. The V segment lost 7 bases and the J segment 5 bases; nucleotides outside the gene matches: 5. The CDR3 reads CASILAGGIETQYF. For the CDR3, the DNA is TGTGCCAGCATCCTAGCGGGAGGGATCGAGACCCAGTACTTC. The whole variable domain, remainder taken from reference TRBV2 and TRBJ2-5, is EPEVTQTPSHQVTQMGQEVILRCVPISNHLYFYWYRQILGQKVEFLVSFYNNEISEKSEIFDDQFSVERPDGSNFTLKIRSTKLEDSAMYFCASILAGGIETQYFGPGTRLLVL.